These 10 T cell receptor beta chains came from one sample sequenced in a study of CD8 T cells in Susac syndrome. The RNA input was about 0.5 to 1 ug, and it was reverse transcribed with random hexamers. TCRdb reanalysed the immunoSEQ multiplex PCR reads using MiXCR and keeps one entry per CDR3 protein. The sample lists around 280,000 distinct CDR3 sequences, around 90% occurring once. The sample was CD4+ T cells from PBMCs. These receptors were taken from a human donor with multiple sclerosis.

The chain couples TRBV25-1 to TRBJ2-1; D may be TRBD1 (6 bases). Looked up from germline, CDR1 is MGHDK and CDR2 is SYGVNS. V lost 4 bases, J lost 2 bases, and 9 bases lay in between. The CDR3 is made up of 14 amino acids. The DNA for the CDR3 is TGTGCCAGCAGTGTAGGACAGACCTACAATGAGCAGTTCTTC. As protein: CASSVGQTYNEQFF.

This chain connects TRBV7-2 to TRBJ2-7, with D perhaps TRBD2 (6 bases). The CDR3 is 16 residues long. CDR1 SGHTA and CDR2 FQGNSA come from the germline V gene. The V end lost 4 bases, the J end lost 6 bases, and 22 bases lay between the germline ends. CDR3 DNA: TGTGCCAGCAGCTGGATCGGGACGGGGGTCGCGGCCGAGCAGTACTTC. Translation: CASSWIGTGVAAEQYF.

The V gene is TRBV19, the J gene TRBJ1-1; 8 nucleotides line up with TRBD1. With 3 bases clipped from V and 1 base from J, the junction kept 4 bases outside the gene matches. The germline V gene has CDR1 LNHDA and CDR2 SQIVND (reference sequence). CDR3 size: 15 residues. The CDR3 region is CASSMGQDPNTEAFF. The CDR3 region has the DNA TGTGCCAGTAGTATGGGACAGGACCCGAACACTGAAGCTTTCTTT.

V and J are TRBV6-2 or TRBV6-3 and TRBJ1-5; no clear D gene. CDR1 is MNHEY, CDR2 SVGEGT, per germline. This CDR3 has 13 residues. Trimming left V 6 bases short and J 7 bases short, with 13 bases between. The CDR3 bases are TGTGCCAGCAGCCAAATGGAAGGCCAGCCCCAGCATTTT. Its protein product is CASSQMEGQPQHF.

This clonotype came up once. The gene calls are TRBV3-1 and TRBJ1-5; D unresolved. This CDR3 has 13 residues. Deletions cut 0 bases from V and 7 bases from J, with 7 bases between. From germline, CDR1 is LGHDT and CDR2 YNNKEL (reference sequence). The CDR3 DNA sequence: TGTGCCAGCAGCCAAGATCTAAAGCAGCCCCAGCATTTT. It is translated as CASSQDLKQPQHF.

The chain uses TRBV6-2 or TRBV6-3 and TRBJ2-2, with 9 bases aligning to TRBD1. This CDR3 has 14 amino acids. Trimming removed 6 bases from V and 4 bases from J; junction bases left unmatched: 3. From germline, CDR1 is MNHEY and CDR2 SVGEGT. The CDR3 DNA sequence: TGTGCCAGCAGCTTACAGGGGGCCACCGGGGAGCTGTTTTTT. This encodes CASSLQGATGELFF.

The CDR3 here is CASSDQGEGNYEQYF. CDR3 nucleotide sequence: TGTGCCAGCAGTGACCAGGGGGAGGGGAACTACGAGCAGTACTTC. The chain is built from TRBV6-5 and TRBJ2-7; D is perhaps TRBD1 or TRBD2 (7 bases each). V was clipped by 5 bases and J by 3 bases, with 17 bases between them. The CDR3 spans 15 residues. CDR1 is MNHEY and CDR2 is SVGAGI in the germline V gene.

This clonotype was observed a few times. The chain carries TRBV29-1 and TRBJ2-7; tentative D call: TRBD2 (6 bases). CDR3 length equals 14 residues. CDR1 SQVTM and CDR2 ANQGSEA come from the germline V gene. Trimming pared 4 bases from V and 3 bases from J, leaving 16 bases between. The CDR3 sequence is CSVAWRGRDYEQYF. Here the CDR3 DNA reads TGCAGCGTTGCATGGCGGGGCCGTGACTACGAGCAGTACTTC.

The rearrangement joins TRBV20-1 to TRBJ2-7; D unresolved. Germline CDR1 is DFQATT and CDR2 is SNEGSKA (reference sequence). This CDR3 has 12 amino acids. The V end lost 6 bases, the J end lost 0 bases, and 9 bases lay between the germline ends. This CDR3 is CSALGRSYEQYF. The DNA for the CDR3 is TGCAGTGCCCTTGGGCGCTCCTACGAGCAGTACTTC.

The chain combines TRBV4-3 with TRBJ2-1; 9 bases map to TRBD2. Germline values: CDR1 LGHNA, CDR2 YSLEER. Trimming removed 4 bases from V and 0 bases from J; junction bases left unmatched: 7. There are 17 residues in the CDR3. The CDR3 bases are TGCGCCAGCAGCCCCCGGACTAGCGCCAGCTCCTACAATGAGCAGTTCTTC. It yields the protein CASSPRTSASSYNEQFF.